The clone carrying this T cell receptor (beta chain) has only a few counts. The data originate from a study of identical twins. Germline assignment: CDR1 DFQATT and CDR2 SNEGSKA (reference sequence). Trimming removed 1 base from V and 8 bases from J, with 15 bases in between. CDR3 length: 14 residues. MiXCR was run by TCRdb on the 5' RACE reads, yielding one entry per CDR3 protein. Here the sample spans hundreds of thousands of distinct CDR3 sequences, over 8.5% being singletons. These same records also appear under a second study, on yellow fever vaccine responses in identical twins.

The sequence derives from a woman younger than 35 in good health. The sequenced sample was PBMCs. This sequence joins TRBV20-1 and TRBJ2-1; D possibly corresponds to TRBD2 (6 bases). Here the CDR3 reads CSARGGTVTYEQFF. In DNA, the CDR3 is TGCAGTGCTAGAGGAGGGACTGTGACATATGAGCAGTTCTTC.